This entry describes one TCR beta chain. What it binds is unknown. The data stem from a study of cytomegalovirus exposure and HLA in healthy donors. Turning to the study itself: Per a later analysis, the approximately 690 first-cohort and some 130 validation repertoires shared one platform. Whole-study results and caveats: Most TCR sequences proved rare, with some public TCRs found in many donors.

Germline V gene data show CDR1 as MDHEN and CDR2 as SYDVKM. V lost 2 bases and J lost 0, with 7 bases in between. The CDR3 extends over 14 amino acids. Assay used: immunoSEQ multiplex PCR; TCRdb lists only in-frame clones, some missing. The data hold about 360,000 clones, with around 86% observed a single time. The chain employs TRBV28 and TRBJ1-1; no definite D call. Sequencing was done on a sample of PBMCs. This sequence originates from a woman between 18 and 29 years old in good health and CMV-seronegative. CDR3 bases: TGTGCCAGCAGTTTAGGCCTGTTGAACACTGAAGCTTTCTTT. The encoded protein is CASSLGLLNTEAFF.